What follows are 20 T cell receptor beta chains derived from one specimen sequenced in a study of T cell clonotyping in hematopoietic cell transplantation. TCRdb keeps only in-frame clones here, not all; method: immunoSEQ multiplex PCR. The data contain around 24,000 clones, roughly 82% of them singletons. The sample's time point: recipient sample about 28 days before transplant, after cytoreduction. The material sequenced was peripheral blood mononuclear cells, taken before stem cell transplant. The receptors here all came from a woman in her sixties or seventies with acute myeloid leukemia. Some clones in this sample may be carry-over from other donors' samples.

The V and J genes are TRBV20-1 and TRBJ2-4, with no clear D. Between the trimmed V and J ends, which lost 4 bases and 8 bases, there was a span of 9 bases. CDR1 is DFQATT and CDR2 is SNEGSKA in the germline V gene (reference sequence). The CDR3 runs to 11 residues. CDR3 region: CSATETDIQYF. The DNA of the CDR3 is TGCAGTGCTACTGAGACTGACATTCAGTACTTC.

This clone has a handful of counts. This sequence joins TRBV11-3 and TRBJ1-1; 8 nucleotides align to TRBD1. V shed 4 bases, J shed 0 bases, and the junction held 1 base outside the gene matches. Germline V gives CDR1 SGHNT, CDR2 YENEEA. The CDR3 runs 14 residues. CDR3 nucleotide sequence: TGTGCCAGCAGCTCGGGACAGGTGAACACTGAAGCTTTCTTT. Its protein product is CASSSGQVNTEAFF.

The rearrangement uses TRBV4-1 and TRBJ2-7; no reliable D call. The CDR3 extends over 13 amino acids. Germline V gene sequence: CDR1 MGHRA, CDR2 YSYEKL. Trimming left V 1 base short and J 1 base short, with 5 bases between. CDR3 DNA sequence: TGCGCCAGCAGCCAAGGGGTTTCCTACGAGCAGTACTTC. It specifies CASSQGVSYEQYF.

This chain uses TRBV13 with TRBJ1-2, with D uncertain. From germline, CDR1 is PRHDT and CDR2 FYEKMQ (reference sequence). V shed 1 base and J shed 4 bases, with 13 bases lying between them. The CDR3 sequence is 15 residues long. Here the CDR3 reads CASSLDRLHGYGYTF. CDR3 sequence (DNA): TGTGCCAGCAGCTTAGATAGGCTCCATGGCTATGGCTACACCTTC. Full variable domain (remainder filled in from reference TRBV13 and TRBJ1-2): AAGVIQSPRHLIKEKRETATLKCYPIPRHDTVYWYQQGPGQDPQFLISFYEKMQSDKGSIPDRFSAQQFSDYHSELNMSSLELGDSALYFCASSLDRLHGYGYTFGSGTRLTVV.

The chain has TRBV5-1 and TRBJ1-4; unclear D gene. This CDR3 region has 15 residues. Deletions cut 1 base from V and 7 bases from J, with 14 bases between. The germline CDR1 and CDR2 sequences are SGHRS and YFSETQ. CDR3 amino acids: CASSLIGEGSEKLFF. The DNA of the CDR3 is TGCGCCAGCAGCTTGATAGGAGAAGGTAGTGAAAAACTGTTTTTT.

In its sample, this clone ranks as large. The chain combines TRBV19 with TRBJ1-5, with unresolved D. The ends were cut back, 10 bases at V and 7 bases at J, with 17 bases in the middle. CDR1 and CDR2 (germline): LNHDA, SQIVND (reference sequence). The CDR3 contains 13 residues. The CDR3 spells CATADGEGQPQHF. The CDR3 nucleotides are TGTGCCACGGCGGACGGGGAGGGCCAGCCCCAGCATTTT.

CDR3 residues: CASSAGDRGYETQYF. The CDR3 region has the DNA TGTGCCAGCAGCGCTGGGGACAGGGGTTACGAGACCCAGTACTTC. The rearrangement uses TRBV7-9 and TRBJ2-5; 10 positions match TRBD1. V was pared by 5 bases and J by 5 bases, with 8 bases of the junction left unmatched. The germline CDR1 and CDR2 sequences are SEHNR and FQNEAQ (reference sequence). This CDR3 contains 15 residues.

This rearrangement joins TRBV9 to TRBJ1-5; possibly TRBD1 for D (6 bases). V dropped 4 bases and J dropped 2 bases, with 16 bases sitting between them. Germline lookup yields CDR1 SGDLS and CDR2 YYNGEE. The CDR3 spans 16 residues. The CDR3 is CASSTDQGFGNQPQHF. The CDR3 DNA is TGTGCCAGCAGCACCGACCAGGGGTTCGGCAATCAGCCCCAGCATTTT.

This clone came up once. The chain couples TRBV6-4 to TRBJ1-2; 9 bases line up with TRBD1. The germline gives CDR1 MRHNA, CDR2 SNTAGT. The V segment lost 0 bases and the J segment 8 bases; nucleotides outside the gene matches: 10. The CDR3 totals 16 residues. CDR3 amino acids: CASSDSPGQGVMGYTF. In DNA form, the CDR3 reads TGTGCCAGCAGTGACTCGCCGGGACAGGGAGTAATGGGCTACACCTTC.

This sequence joins TRBV2 and TRBJ2-1, with 10 bases matching TRBD2. CDR3 size: 14 residues. The germline V gene has CDR1 SNHLY and CDR2 FYNNEI. V lost 3 bases to trimming and J lost 6 bases; unmatched junction nucleotides: 2. DNA for the CDR3: TGTGCCAGCAGTGAGCGGACTAGCGGCAATGAGCAGTTCTTC. It encodes CASSERTSGNEQFF.

The V and J genes are TRBV4-1 and TRBJ2-5; D gene uncertain. Trimming stripped 8 bases from V and 0 bases from J, with 4 bases between. The CDR3 is 11 amino acids. Germline CDR1 is MGHRA and CDR2 is YSYEKL. CDR3 in amino acids: CASFDQETQYF. The CDR3 DNA follows: TGCGCCAGCTTTGACCAAGAGACCCAGTACTTC.

This clone was observed a few times. This chain connects TRBV5-4 to TRBJ2-7; D unresolved. The ends were cut back, 1 base at V and 0 bases at J, with 5 bases in the middle. The CDR3 runs to 13 residues. CDR1 and CDR2 from the germline V gene are SGHNT and YYREEE (reference sequence). CDR3 DNA: TGTGCCAGCAGCTTGCCAAGCTCCTACGAGCAGTACTTC. Protein sequence: CASSLPSSYEQYF.

CDR3 in DNA: TGTGCCACCAGCGGCCGGGGGGGCCTCTCCTACAATGAGCAGTTCTTC. It encodes CATSGRGGLSYNEQFF. The chain joins TRBV15 to TRBJ2-1; 8 bases are shared with TRBD2. The CDR3 is 16 amino acids. The trim removed 5 bases at V and 0 bases at J, leaving 6 bases unmatched. Germline V gene lookup returns CDR1 LNHNV and CDR2 YYDKDF (reference sequence).

This clone is medium-sized by share. The chain is built from TRBV28 and TRBJ2-1; 8 bases are shared with TRBD1. CDR1 is MDHEN and CDR2 is SYDVKM in the germline V gene. The CDR3 loop spans 15 amino acids. Trimming removed 5 bases from V and 3 bases from J; junction bases left unmatched: 6. CDR3 sequence reads: CASSPGQGDYNEQFF. For the CDR3, the DNA is TGTGCCAGCAGTCCAGGACAGGGAGACTACAATGAGCAGTTCTTC.

The rearrangement uses TRBV29-1 and TRBJ2-2; 7 bases match TRBD1. Germline CDR1 and CDR2: SQVTM and ANQGSEA. The CDR3 contains 15 residues. V gave up 4 bases and J gave up 0 bases; unmatched junction bases: 5. CDR3 coding DNA: TGCAGCGTTGTATGGGGACAGTCGAACACCGGGGAGCTGTTTTTT. This gives the protein CSVVWGQSNTGELFF.

CDR3 protein: CAWSVISRGNSPLHF. In DNA, the CDR3 is TGTGCCTGGAGTGTAATTTCTAGAGGAAATTCACCCCTCCACTTT. This chain joins TRBV30 and TRBJ1-6; unclear D gene. CDR1 and CDR2 from the germline V gene are GTSNPN and SVGIG (reference sequence). The CDR3 spans 15 residues. V lost 0 bases and J lost 7, with 13 bases in between. The full variable domain, with the rest looked up from reference TRBV30 and TRBJ1-6, is SQTIHQWPATLVQPVGSPLSLECTVEGTSNPNLYWYRQAAGRGLQLLFYSVGIGQISSEVPQNLSASRPQDRQFILSSKKLLLSDSGFYLCAWSVISRGNSPLHFGNGTRLTVT.

This chain connects TRBV11-1 to TRBJ1-2, with unresolved D. Germline assignment: CDR1 SGHAT and CDR2 FQDESV (reference sequence). Trimming pared 5 bases from V and 0 bases from J, leaving 7 bases between. The CDR3 runs 13 residues. The CDR3 sequence is CASSTDSNYGYTF. DNA of the CDR3: TGTGCCAGCAGCACAGATTCTAACTATGGCTACACCTTC.

This clone was recorded a few times. The rearrangement links TRBV29-1 to TRBJ1-2; the D gene is possibly TRBD1 (5 bases). V was cut by 0 bases and J by 6 bases, with 5 bases left in between. CDR3 length: 11 amino acids. From germline, CDR1 is SQVTM and CDR2 ANQGSEA. CDR3 in DNA: TGCAGCGTTGAAGACAGGGATGGCTACACCTTC. Residues: CSVEDRDGYTF.

V is TRBV19 and J is TRBJ1-5; a weak D match, TRBD1 (5 bases). Trimming took 1 base from V and 3 from J, leaving 10 bases between them. Germline V gene sequence: CDR1 LNHDA, CDR2 SQIVND (reference sequence). The CDR3 covers 15 residues. Here the CDR3 DNA reads TGTGCCAGTAGTATAGGAGGGGCTCCCAATCAGCCCCAGCATTTT. This codes for CASSIGGAPNQPQHF.

The chain uses TRBV7-6 and TRBJ2-7, with 11 bases that match TRBD2. Germline-derived CDR1 and CDR2 are SGHVS and FNYEAQ. The CDR3 has 15 residues. The V gene end was trimmed by 3 bases and the J gene end by 4 bases; junction bases not matched to a gene: 5. CDR3 amino acids: CASSFSLAGVYEQYF. CDR3 in DNA: TGTGCCAGCAGCTTCTCACTAGCGGGAGTGTACGAGCAGTACTTC.